What follows is one TCR beta chain and its context. This table comes from immunoSEQ multiplex PCR, and its TCRdb copy is limited to in-frame clones, with some not included. The sample carries approximately 150,000 clones, around 88% recorded once. Germline V gene sequence: CDR1 MDHEN, CDR2 SYDVKM. This CDR3 spans 15 amino acids. Between the trimmed V and J ends, which lost 10 bases and 4 bases, there was a span of 22 bases. This entry is derived from a study of control samples from healthy donors and cancer patients. The chain is built from TRBV28 and TRBJ1-2, with D perhaps TRBD1 (6 bases). Sequenced sample: blood. This receptor was identified in a man aged 18 to 30 in good health. The CDR3 loop reads CATGQAESRAYGYTF. CDR3 coding DNA: TGTGCCACGGGACAAGCGGAGTCTCGGGCCTATGGCTACACCTTC.